Detailed here is one T cell receptor beta chain. Its antigen remains unidentified. This sample was included in a study of response to subunit inactivated influenza vaccine. Study-wide points: It was suggested by the authors that few new T cells are recruited by each seasonal influenza vaccination.

TCRdb ran MiXCR on the RT-PCR reads and lists one entry per CDR3 protein. Of some 800,000 distinct CDR3 sequences in the sample, less than 25% were seen once. Looked up from germline, CDR1 is SGHTA and CDR2 is FQGNSA. The CDR3 consists of 11 residues. With 6 bases removed from V and 11 bases from J, the gap between germline ends came to 13 bases. This sequence was found in a man aged 50-60 years who received an inactivated influenza vaccine. The source material was PBMCs from blood, sampled roughly 5 days after vaccination. The J gene is TRBJ1-2, the V gene TRBV7-2; D remains unclear. CDR3: CASRMNMGYTF. The CDR3 nucleotides are TGTGCCAGCAGGATGAACATGGGGTACACCTTC.